This T cell receptor beta chain stems from a study of CD8 T cells in Susac syndrome. About the study: There were Susac syndrome patients who were therapy-naive at blood draw, others on corticosteroids, and others on intravenous immunoglobulin alone. Study-wide results and caveats: Susac-specific public clones in total CD8+ repertoires numbered some 16; in CD8+ TEMRA repertoires, they numbered several. Susac syndrome CD8+ repertoires were clonally expanded, most strongly in CD8+ TEMRA cells.

Comments on this clonotype: Its cognate antigen is unknown.

CD8+ and CD4+ T cells were negatively isolated; TEMRA cells were FACS-enriched. Reverse transcription of roughly 0.45 to 1 ug RNA was performed with random hexamers. TCRdb re-analysed the immunoSEQ multiplex PCR reads in MiXCR, keeping a single row per CDR3 protein. The table includes roughly 100,000 distinct CDR3 sequences, approximately 94% detected once. CDR1 and CDR2 (germline): SGDLS, YYNGEE. The CDR3 is 13 residues long. V was pared by 3 bases and J by 2 bases, with 6 bases between. The sequence came from a human donor with Susac syndrome. The V and J genes are TRBV9 and TRBJ1-5; possible D gene TRBD1, 5 bases. The sample consisted of CD8+ T cells from PBMCs. This chain's CDR3 is CASSAQGNQPQHF. DNA for the CDR3: TGTGCCAGCAGCGCACAGGGCAATCAGCCCCAGCATTTT. Filled out from reference TRBV9 and TRBJ1-5, the complete variable domain reads DSGVTQTPKHLITATGQRVTLRCSPRSGDLSVYWYQQSLDQGLQFLIQYYNGEERAKGNILERFSAQQFPDLHSELNLSSLELGDSALYFCASSAQGNQPQHFGDGTRLSIL.